The rows below give T cell receptor beta chains drawn from one sample of a study of cytomegalovirus exposure and HLA in healthy donors. Only in-frame clones appear in the TCRdb table, and some are missing; sequencing was by immunoSEQ multiplex PCR. The table includes some 100,000 clones, almost 75% detected once. The specimen was PBMCs. These receptors were taken from a man aged 40-50 years in good health and CMV-seronegative. The CDR3 runs from the conserved cysteine through the conserved F or W.

J gene | V gene | CDR3 length | CDR3 protein
TRBJ2-5 | TRBV11-3 | 14 | CASSPYRGTETQYF
TRBJ2-7 | TRBV2 | 15 | CASSGGLPGSYEQYF
TRBJ2-5 | TRBV28 | 15 | CASSLGTSTQETQYF
TRBJ2-7 | TRBV15 | 15 | CATAEGQGTFSKQYF
TRBJ2-7 | TRBV29-1 | 12 | CSVEGGGYEQYF
TRBJ2-5 | TRBV6-5 | 14 | CASSRGLLPETQYF
TRBJ1-4 | TRBV5-6 | 15 | CASSLARSGNEKLFF
TRBJ1-4 | TRBV7-8 | 15 | CASSLEAGFNEKLFF
TRBJ2-5 | TRBV7-7 | 15 | CASSAGGQNQETQYF
TRBJ2-7 | TRBV19 | 15 | CASSIPGTGDYEQYF
TRBJ2-7 | TRBV5-1 | 14 | CASSLEDSRREQYF
TRBJ2-4 | TRBV7-2 | 17 | CASSLSVGALAKNIQYF
TRBJ2-4 | TRBV28 | 16 | CASSFRQGGTQNIQYF
NA | TRBV20-1 | 11 | CSARKVYEQYF
TRBJ2-1 | TRBV7-3 | 12 | CASSSGGNEQFF
TRBJ2-1 | TRBV28 | 12 | CASSLGTGRAFF
TRBJ2-7 | TRBV9 | 15 | CASSVGGTGGNEQYF
TRBJ2-7 | TRBV5-1 | 15 | CASSFSGGDTYEQYF
TRBJ1-2 | TRBV6-5 | 13 | CASFSQGYYGYTF
TRBJ2-1 | TRBV7-3 | 11 | CASSLGPEQFF
TRBJ2-2 | TRBV5-4 | 15 | CASSFPEAAAGELFF